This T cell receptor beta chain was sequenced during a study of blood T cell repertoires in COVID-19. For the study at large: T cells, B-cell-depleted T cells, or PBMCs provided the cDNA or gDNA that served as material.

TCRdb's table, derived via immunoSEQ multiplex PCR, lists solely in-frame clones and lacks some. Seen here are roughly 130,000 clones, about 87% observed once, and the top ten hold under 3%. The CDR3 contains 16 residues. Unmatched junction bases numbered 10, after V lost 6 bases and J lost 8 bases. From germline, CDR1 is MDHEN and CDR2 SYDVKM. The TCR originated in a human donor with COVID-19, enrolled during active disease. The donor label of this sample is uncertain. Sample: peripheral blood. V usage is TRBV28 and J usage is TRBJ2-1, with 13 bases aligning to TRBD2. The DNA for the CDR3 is TGTGCCAGCAGCAACCCGGGACTAGCGGGGTCGGATGAGCAGTTCTTC. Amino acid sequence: CASSNPGLAGSDEQFF.